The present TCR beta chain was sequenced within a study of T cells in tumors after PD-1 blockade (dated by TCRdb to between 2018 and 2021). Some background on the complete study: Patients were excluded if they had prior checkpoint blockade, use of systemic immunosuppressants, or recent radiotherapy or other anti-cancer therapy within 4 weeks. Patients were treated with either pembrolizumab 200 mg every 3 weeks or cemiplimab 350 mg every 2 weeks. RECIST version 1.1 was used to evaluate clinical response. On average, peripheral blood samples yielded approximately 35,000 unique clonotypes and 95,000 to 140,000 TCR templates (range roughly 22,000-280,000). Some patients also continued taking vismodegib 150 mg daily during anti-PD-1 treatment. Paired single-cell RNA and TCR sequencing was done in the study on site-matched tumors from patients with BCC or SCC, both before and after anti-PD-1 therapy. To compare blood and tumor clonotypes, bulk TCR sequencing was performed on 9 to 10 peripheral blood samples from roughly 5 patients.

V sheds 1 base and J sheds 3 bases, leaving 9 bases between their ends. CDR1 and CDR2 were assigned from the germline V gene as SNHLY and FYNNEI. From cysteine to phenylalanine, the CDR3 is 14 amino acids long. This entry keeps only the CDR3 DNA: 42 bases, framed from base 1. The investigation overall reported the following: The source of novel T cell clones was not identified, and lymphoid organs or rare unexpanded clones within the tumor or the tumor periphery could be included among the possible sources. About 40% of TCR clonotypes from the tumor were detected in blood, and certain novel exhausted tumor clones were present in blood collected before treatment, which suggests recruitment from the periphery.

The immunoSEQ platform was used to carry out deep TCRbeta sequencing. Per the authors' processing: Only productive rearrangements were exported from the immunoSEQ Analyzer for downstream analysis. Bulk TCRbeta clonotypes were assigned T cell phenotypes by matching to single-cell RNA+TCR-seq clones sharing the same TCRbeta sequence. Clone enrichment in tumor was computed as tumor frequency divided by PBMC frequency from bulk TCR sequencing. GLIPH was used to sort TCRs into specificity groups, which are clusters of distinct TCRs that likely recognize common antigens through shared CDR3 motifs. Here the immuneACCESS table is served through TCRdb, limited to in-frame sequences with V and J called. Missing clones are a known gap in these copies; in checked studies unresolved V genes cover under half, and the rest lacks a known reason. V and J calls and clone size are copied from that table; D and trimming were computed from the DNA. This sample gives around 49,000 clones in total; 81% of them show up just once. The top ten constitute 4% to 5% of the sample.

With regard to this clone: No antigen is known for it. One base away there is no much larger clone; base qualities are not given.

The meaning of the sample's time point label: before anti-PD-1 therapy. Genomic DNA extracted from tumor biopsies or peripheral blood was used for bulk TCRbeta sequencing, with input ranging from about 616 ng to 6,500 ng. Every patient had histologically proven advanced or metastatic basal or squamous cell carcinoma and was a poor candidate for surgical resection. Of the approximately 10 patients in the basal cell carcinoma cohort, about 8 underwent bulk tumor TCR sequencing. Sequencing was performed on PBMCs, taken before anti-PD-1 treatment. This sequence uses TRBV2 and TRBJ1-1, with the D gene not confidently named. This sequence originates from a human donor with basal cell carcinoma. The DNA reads TGTGCCAGCAGTGAAGTTTCTCGTTACACTGAAGCTTTCTTT. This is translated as CASSEVSRYTEAFF.